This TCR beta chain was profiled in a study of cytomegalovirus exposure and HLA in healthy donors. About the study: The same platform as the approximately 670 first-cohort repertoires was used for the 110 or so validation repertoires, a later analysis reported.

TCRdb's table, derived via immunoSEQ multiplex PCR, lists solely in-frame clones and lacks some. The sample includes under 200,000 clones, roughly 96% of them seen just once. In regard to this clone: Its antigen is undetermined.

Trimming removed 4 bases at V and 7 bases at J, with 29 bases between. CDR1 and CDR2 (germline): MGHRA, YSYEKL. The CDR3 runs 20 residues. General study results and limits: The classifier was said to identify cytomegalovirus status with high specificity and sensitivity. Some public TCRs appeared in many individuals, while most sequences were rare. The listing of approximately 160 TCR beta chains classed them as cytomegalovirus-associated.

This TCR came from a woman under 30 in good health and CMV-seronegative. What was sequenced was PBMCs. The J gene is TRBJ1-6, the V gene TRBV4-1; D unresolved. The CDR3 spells CASSRVPSQETHFVNSPLHF. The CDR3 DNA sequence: TGCGCCAGCAGCCGCGTCCCATCCCAGGAAACCCACTTCGTGAATTCACCCCTCCACTTT.